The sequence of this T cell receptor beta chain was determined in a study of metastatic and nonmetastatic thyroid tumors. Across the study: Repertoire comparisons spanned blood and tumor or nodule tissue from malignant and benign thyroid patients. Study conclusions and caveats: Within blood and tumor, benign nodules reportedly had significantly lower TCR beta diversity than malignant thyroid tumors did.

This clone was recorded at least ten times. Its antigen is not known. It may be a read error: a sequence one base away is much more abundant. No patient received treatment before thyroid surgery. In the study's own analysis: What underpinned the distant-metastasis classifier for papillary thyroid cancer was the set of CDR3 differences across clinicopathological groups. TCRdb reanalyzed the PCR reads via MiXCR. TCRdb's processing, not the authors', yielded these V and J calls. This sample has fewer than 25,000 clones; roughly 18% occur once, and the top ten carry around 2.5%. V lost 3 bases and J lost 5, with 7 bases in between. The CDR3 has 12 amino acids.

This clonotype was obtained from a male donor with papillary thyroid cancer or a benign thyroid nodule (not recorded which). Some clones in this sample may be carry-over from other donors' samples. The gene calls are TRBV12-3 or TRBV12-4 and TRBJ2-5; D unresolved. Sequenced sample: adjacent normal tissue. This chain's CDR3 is CASSFGKETQYF. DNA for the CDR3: TGTGCCAGCAGTTTTGGGAAGGAGACCCAGTACTTC.